The 9 T cell receptor beta chains presented below share a single source sample, sequenced in a study of beta chain features in type 1 diabetes. Of the isolated RNA, all was reverse transcribed, and so the sequenced material was expressed TCRB transcripts. Measured with immunoSEQ multiplex PCR; TCRdb has only the in-frame clones, and not every one. The data contain approximately 300,000 clones, approximately 10% of them singletons. The sequenced material came from naive CD4+ T cells from blood. All receptors come from a woman aged 25 to 39 in good health.

The rearrangement links TRBV2 to TRBJ1-2; D is uncertain. Germline V CDR1 and CDR2: SNHLY, FYNNEI. V was shortened by 8 bases and J by 4 bases, with 8 bases between the two germline ends. The CDR3 runs to 11 residues. The CDR3 reads CASGQLYGYTF. The CDR3, as DNA: TGTGCCAGCGGGCAGCTCTATGGCTACACCTTC. The full variable domain, completed using reference TRBV2 and TRBJ1-2, is EPEVTQTPSHQVTQMGQEVILRCVPISNHLYFYWYRQILGQKVEFLVSFYNNEISEKSEIFDDQFSVERPDGSNFTLKIRSTKLEDSAMYFCASGQLYGYTFGSGTRLTVV.

The rearrangement uses TRBV28 and TRBJ1-1; TRBD1 might be the D (5 bases). The CDR3 is 16 residues long. Trimming left V 3 bases short and J 5 bases short, with 19 bases between. The germline V gene encodes CDR1 MDHEN and CDR2 SYDVKM. The CDR3 sequence is CASSLLHQGVNTEAFF. The CDR3 region has the DNA TGTGCCAGCAGTTTGTTACATCAGGGCGTAAATACTGAAGCTTTCTTT. The complete variable domain, with remaining parts taken from reference TRBV28 and TRBJ1-1, reads DVKVTQSSRYLVKRTGEKVFLECVQDMDHENMFWYRQDPGLGLRLIYFSYDVKMKEKGDIPEGYSVSREKKERFSLILESASTNQTSMYLCASSLLHQGVNTEAFFGQGTRLTVV.

This clone was recorded a few times. This rearrangement joins TRBV30 to TRBJ2-3; D gene unclear. The V gene lost 5 bases and the J gene lost 2 bases, with 5 bases spanning the gap. Per the germline V gene, CDR1 is GTSNPN and CDR2 is SVGIG (reference sequence). CDR3 length: 11 amino acids. CDR3 region: CAWSFTDTQYF. CDR3 sequence (DNA): TGTGCCTGGTCCTTCACAGATACGCAGTATTTT.

This clone was seen a few times. The chain carries TRBV2 and TRBJ1-2; D not resolved. The germline gives CDR1 SNHLY, CDR2 FYNNEI. There are 15 residues in the CDR3. Trimming stripped 2 bases from V and 0 bases from J, with 10 bases between. As DNA, the CDR3 is TGTGCCAGCAGTGAAATCGGGTTTTCTAACTATGGCTACACCTTC. It specifies CASSEIGFSNYGYTF.

The V gene is TRBV11-2, the J gene TRBJ2-4, with 8 bases matching TRBD1. The germline V gene has CDR1 SGHAT and CDR2 FQNNGV. With V trimmed by 4 bases and J by 6 bases, 5 bases remained unmatched. This CDR3 spans 14 amino acids. DNA of the CDR3: TGTGCCAGCAGCTCCGGACAGGGACTAAACATTCAGTACTTC. As protein: CASSSGQGLNIQYF.

This chain links TRBV27 with TRBJ2-1; tentative D call: TRBD2 (6 bases). The CDR3 is 17 amino acids. Between the trimmed V and J ends, which lost 3 bases and 7 bases, there was a span of 22 bases. The V gene's germline CDR1 is MNHEY and CDR2 SMNVEV (reference sequence). CDR3 DNA: TGTGCCAGCAGTTTCGGGGTGAAACTAGCCTTTCTGAATGAGCAGTTCTTC. This gives the protein CASSFGVKLAFLNEQFF.

In its sample, this clone was seen a few times. The genes are TRBV4-2 and TRBJ2-1, with 12 positions matching TRBD2. CDR3 size: 18 residues. Losses at the gene ends were 1 base for V and 4 bases for J; bases not matched to a gene: 8. The germline V gene encodes CDR1 LGHNA and CDR2 YNFKEQ. CDR3 sequence: CASSQAGSSGRAYNEQFF. As DNA, the CDR3 is TGTGCCAGCAGCCAAGCTGGGTCTAGCGGGAGGGCGTACAATGAGCAGTTCTTC.

This chain links TRBV4-2 with TRBJ1-2; TRBD1 matches at 7 bases. This CDR3 comprises 14 residues. From germline, CDR1 is LGHNA and CDR2 YNFKEQ. J lost 6 bases, V lost 2 bases, and 6 bases had no gene match. DNA for the CDR3: TGTGCCAGCAGCCAAAAGACAGGGTTAGATGGCTACACCTTC. Protein: CASSQKTGLDGYTF.

Only a few counts were recorded for this clone. This rearrangement joins TRBV4-1 to TRBJ2-5; 9 bases line up with TRBD1. The CDR3 sequence is 15 residues long. CDR1 is MGHRA, CDR2 YSYEKL, per germline. After removal of 3 bases from V and 6 bases from J, the junction contained 8 bases not matched to a gene. CDR3 nucleotides: TGCGCCAGCAGCCACACCGGGACAGGGCGGAAGACCCAGTACTTC. It is translated as CASSHTGTGRKTQYF.